This paragraph reports one T cell receptor beta chain. Its target is unknown. Clones were sequenced by immunoSEQ multiplex PCR, and TCRdb holds only the in-frame ones, with some missing. The sample records roughly 1 million clones, around 82% being singletons. This record comes from a study of shared clonotypes between healthy human individuals. General study findings and limits: Clonotype sharing among donors was expected to depend on sequencing depth.

Recent vaccinations or acute infections were absent in the healthy HIV-negative adult donors. A CD45RA-negative memory subset and a CD45RA+ naive subset were separated from the CD4+ cells. CDR3 length: 15 residues. V lost 6 bases and J lost 4, with 16 bases in between. Germline V gene sequence: CDR1 MDHEN, CDR2 SYDVKM. Sequencing was done on a sample of memory CD4+ T cells from PBMCs. Subset meaning: CD45RA-negative fraction. This clonotype was sampled from a young man in good health. Some clones in this sample may be carry-over from other donors' samples. The chain uses TRBV28 and TRBJ1-3, with a tentative D call TRBD1 (6 bases). Written as DNA, the CDR3 is TGTGCCAGCAGCCTAACAACAGGGTACGGAAACACCATATATTTT. Translating gives CASSLTTGYGNTIYF.